The 24 T cell receptor beta chains reported below all come from one sample, sequenced in a study of blood T cell repertoires in COVID-19. Assay used: immunoSEQ multiplex PCR; TCRdb lists only in-frame clones, some missing. The sample yields under 150,000 clones, around 82% seen once. Source material: peripheral blood. These receptors were collected from a man older than 75 with active or convalescent COVID-19.

The chain has TRBV7-8 and TRBJ2-1, with TRBD2 identical over 7 bases. With V trimmed by 5 bases and J by 9 bases, 4 bases remained unmatched. CDR1 is SGHVS and CDR2 is FQNEAQ in the germline V gene. The CDR3 loop spans 12 amino acids. This chain's CDR3 is CASSPSGAEQFF. CDR3 nucleotides: TGTGCCAGCAGCCCGAGCGGGGCTGAGCAGTTCTTC.

This clone was counted between two and nine times. The CDR3 nucleotides are TGTGCCAGCTCTCTCCCGGGACAGGACTCCTACGAGCAGTACTTC. Translating it yields CASSLPGQDSYEQYF. This chain uses TRBV25-1 with TRBJ2-7, with 8 bases lining up with TRBD1. Unmatched junction bases numbered 9, after V lost 8 bases and J lost 0 bases. CDR1 is MGHDK and CDR2 is SYGVNS in the germline V gene. This CDR3 has 15 residues.

The chain carries TRBV15 and TRBJ1-1; 7 bases align to TRBD1. Germline CDR1 is LNHNV and CDR2 is YYDKDF (reference sequence). Trimming cost V 0 bases and J 9 bases; bases outside gene matches: 1. This CDR3 is built from 12 residues. In DNA, the CDR3 is TGTGCCACCAGCAGAGAGGGACAGAAAGCTTTCTTT. This translates into CATSREGQKAFF.

The CDR3 sequence: CASSSSGGAINEQFF. DNA for the CDR3: TGTGCCAGTAGTAGTAGCGGGGGGGCCATCAATGAGCAGTTCTTC. The gene calls are TRBV19 and TRBJ2-1; 11 bases fit TRBD2. The V gene's germline CDR1 is LNHDA and CDR2 SQIVND (reference sequence). The CDR3 loop spans 15 amino acids. Trimming took 4 bases from V and 6 from J; bases not matched to a gene: 5.

V gene TRBV19 combines with J gene TRBJ2-6; D not certain. Deletions cut 7 bases from V and 2 bases from J, with 9 bases between. The CDR3 runs to 14 residues. Germline-derived CDR1 and CDR2 are LNHDA and SQIVND (reference sequence). Here the CDR3 DNA reads TGTGCCAGTACCCAGGCGACTGGGGCCAACGTCCTGACTTTC. Its translation is CASTQATGANVLTF.

The chain recombines TRBV5-6 with TRBJ1-4, with 9 bases fitting TRBD1. V trimming: 5 bases; J trimming: 7 bases; junction bases outside the gene matches: 9. There are 15 residues in the CDR3. CDR1 is SGHDT, CDR2 YYEEEE, per germline. The CDR3 loop reads CASSANRGPSEKLFF. CDR3 DNA: TGTGCCAGCAGTGCCAACAGGGGGCCCTCTGAAAAACTGTTTTTT.

This chain links TRBV4-1 with TRBJ2-1, with TRBD2 matching 8 bases. The CDR3 covers 16 residues. Germline V gene lookup returns CDR1 MGHRA and CDR2 YSYEKL. V dropped 0 bases and J dropped 2; count of bases not matched to a gene: 3. Written as DNA, the CDR3 is TGCGCCAGCAGCCAAGATGCAGCGGGGGCCTACAATGAGCAGTTCTTC. It yields the protein CASSQDAAGAYNEQFF.

This chain connects TRBV27 to TRBJ1-2, with TRBD1 identical over 7 bases. Trimming took 6 bases from V and 2 from J; bases not matched to a gene: 3. CDR1 MNHEY and CDR2 SMNVEV come from the germline V gene (reference sequence). The CDR3 runs to 13 residues. The CDR3 loop is CASRATGNYGYTF. For the CDR3, the DNA is TGTGCCAGCAGGGCGACAGGGAACTATGGCTACACCTTC.

The chain carries TRBV27 and TRBJ1-1, with D maybe TRBD1 (5 bases). The CDR3 spans 21 residues. V lost 7 bases and J 1 base, leaving 34 bases between the germline ends. From germline, CDR1 is MNHEY and CDR2 SMNVEV (reference sequence). CDR3 sequence: CASTRLSLHRTAGHTNTEAFF. CDR3 nucleotide sequence: TGTGCCAGCACCCGCCTCTCCTTACACCGGACCGCAGGGCATACGAACACTGAAGCTTTCTTT.

This clone was seen repeatedly, ten times or more. This chain connects TRBV6-5 to TRBJ1-5; 8 bases line up with TRBD1. The length of the CDR3 is 15 residues. V trimming: 6 bases; J trimming: 9 bases; junction bases outside the gene matches: 13. Germline V gives CDR1 MNHEY, CDR2 SVGAGI. The CDR3 spells CASRGGTGTSGPQHF. In DNA, the CDR3 is TGTGCCAGCAGGGGAGGGACAGGAACCTCAGGGCCCCAGCATTTT.

This chain uses TRBV14 with TRBJ1-2, with 8 bases fitting TRBD1. The CDR3 has 13 residues. V was clipped by 4 bases and J by 8 bases; unmatched bases: 6. Per germline, CDR1 SGHDN and CDR2 FVKESK. The CDR3 sequence: CASSPQDRAGYTF. The CDR3 region has the DNA TGTGCCAGCAGCCCCCAGGACAGGGCCGGCTACACCTTC.

This clone was detected once. The genes are TRBV5-6 and TRBJ1-2; D gene ambiguous. From germline, CDR1 is SGHDT and CDR2 YYEEEE. V was trimmed by 1 base and J by 5 bases, leaving 21 bases between them. The CDR3 loop spans 17 amino acids. In nucleotides, the CDR3 is TGTGCCAGCAGCTTGAGAACTCTGCCCACCCCGAAATATGGCTACACCTTC. It is translated as CASSLRTLPTPKYGYTF.

The V and J genes are TRBV5-1 and TRBJ1-1; unclear D gene. Germline V gives CDR1 SGHRS, CDR2 YFSETQ. The CDR3 runs 15 residues. The V and J ends lost 1 base and 1 base respectively, with 11 bases between them. The chain's CDR3 is CASSLLRIGNTEAFF. CDR3 coding DNA: TGCGCCAGCAGCTTGCTGCGGATTGGGAACACTGAAGCTTTCTTT. Looking up the rest from reference TRBV5-1 and TRBJ1-1 gives the full variable domain: KAGVTQTPRYLIKTRGQQVTLSCSPISGHRSVSWYQQTPGQGLQFLFEYFSETQRNKGNFPGRFSGRQFSNSRSEMNVSTLELGDSALYLCASSLLRIGNTEAFFGQGTRLTVV.

The genes are TRBV7-2 and TRBJ2-3; TRBD1 agrees at 7 bases. This CDR3 contains 14 residues. Germline CDR1 is SGHTA and CDR2 is FQGNSA. The V gene end was trimmed by 5 bases and the J gene end by 5 bases; junction bases not matched to a gene: 7. The CDR3 coding sequence is TGTGCCAGCAGCCTGGGGACAGCTCAAGATACGCAGTATTTT. Amino acids: CASSLGTAQDTQYF.

The chain carries TRBV6-5 and TRBJ2-2, with 9 bases matching TRBD1. Losses at the gene ends were 5 bases for V and 1 base for J; bases not matched to a gene: 2. This CDR3 spans 15 amino acids. Germline-derived CDR1 and CDR2 are MNHEY and SVGAGI. As DNA, the CDR3 is TGTGCCAGCAGTACAGGGGGCAGGAACACCGGGGAGCTGTTTTTT. It yields the protein CASSTGGRNTGELFF.

The CDR3 DNA follows: TGTGCCAGCAGTTACGCAGTGACAGTCAAAAACATTCAGTACTTC. It encodes CASSYAVTVKNIQYF. The V call is TRBV6-6, the J call TRBJ2-4; TRBD1 might be the D (5 bases). CDR3 size: 15 residues. V was clipped by 2 bases and J by 3 bases, with 11 bases between them. CDR1 and CDR2 (germline): MNHNY, SVGAGI (reference sequence).

The V call is TRBV3-1 (or the pseudogene TRBV3-2), the J call TRBJ1-6, with D maybe TRBD1 (6 bases). The CDR3 covers 15 residues. Germline CDR1 is LGHDT and CDR2 is YNNKEL (reference sequence). V lost 0 bases, J lost 8 bases, and 11 bases lay in between. The CDR3 here is CASSQDWQGYSPLHF. CDR3 bases: TGTGCCAGCAGCCAAGATTGGCAGGGGTATTCACCCCTCCACTTT.

The chain has TRBV3-1 (or the pseudogene TRBV3-2) and TRBJ2-2; 8 bases match TRBD2. Germline-derived CDR1 and CDR2 are LGHDT and YNNKEL (reference sequence). This CDR3 spans 14 amino acids. Trimming cost V 7 bases and J 1 base; bases outside gene matches: 2. CDR3: CASTLAENTGELFF. CDR3 in DNA: TGTGCCAGCACACTAGCGGAGAACACCGGGGAGCTGTTTTTT.

The chain uses TRBV7-2 and TRBJ2-7, with D maybe TRBD1 (6 bases). The CDR3 runs 15 residues. CDR1 is SGHTA and CDR2 is FQGNSA in the germline V gene. Trimming left V 1 base short and J 3 bases short, with 13 bases between. Here the CDR3 reads CASSLVWGPNYEQYF. CDR3 sequence (DNA): TGTGCCAGCAGCTTAGTGTGGGGGCCCAACTACGAGCAGTACTTC.

The chain uses TRBV28 and TRBJ1-6, with TRBD1 matching 10 bases. The V gene's germline CDR1 is MDHEN and CDR2 SYDVKM. V lost 5 bases to trimming and J lost 6 bases; unmatched junction nucleotides: 7. This CDR3 is 16 amino acids long. The DNA of the CDR3 is TGTGCCAGCAGTGCGGGGACAGGGGCCGGTAATTCACCCCTCCACTTT. Its translation is CASSAGTGAGNSPLHF.

Only a few counts were recorded for this clone. The chain is built from TRBV21-1 and TRBJ1-4; TRBD1, as called in the table, went unchecked against the DNA. TRBV21-1 is classified as a pseudogene. The CDR3 spans 8 residues. The CDR3 protein is CARGEVYF. CDR3 DNA sequence: TGTGCCAGAGGGGAAGTATACTTT.

This clone was observed a handful of times. The chain couples TRBV14 to TRBJ2-2; D is perhaps TRBD2 (5 bases). The CDR3 is 14 amino acids. Deletions cut 5 bases from V and 8 bases from J, with 15 bases between. Germline CDR1 reads SGHDN; CDR2 reads FVKESK. DNA of the CDR3: TGTGCCAGCAGCGTTCTCGGGATGTCAGGGGAGCTGTTTTTT. It yields the protein CASSVLGMSGELFF. Using reference TRBV14 and TRBJ2-2 for the parts outside the CDR3, the full variable domain is EAGVTQFPSHSVIEKGQTVTLRCDPISGHDNLYWYRRVMGKEIKFLLHFVKESKQDESGMPNNRFLAERTGGTYSTLKVQPAELEDSGVYFCASSVLGMSGELFFGEGSRLTVL.

This clone has just one count. The J gene is TRBJ1-5, the V gene TRBV7-2, with D perhaps TRBD1 (6 bases). Trimming stripped 3 bases from V and 5 bases from J, with 11 bases between. The CDR3 runs 14 residues. Germline V gene data show CDR1 as SGHTA and CDR2 as FQGNSA. In nucleotides, the CDR3 is TGTGCCAGCAGCTTCAGGGGTCCGGATCAGCCCCAGCATTTT. Protein: CASSFRGPDQPQHF.

The chain's CDR3 is CASSLTGQFGYTF. In DNA form, the CDR3 reads TGTGCCAGCAGCTTAACGGGACAGTTTGGCTACACCTTC. The rearrangement uses TRBV7-8 and TRBJ1-2; 7 bases line up with TRBD1. CDR3 length equals 13 residues. V was clipped by 2 bases and J by 7 bases; unmatched bases: 4. CDR1 is SGHVS, CDR2 FQNEAQ, per germline.